The T cell receptor (beta chain) described here comes from a study of blood T cell repertoires in COVID-19. Study details: Both acute and convalescent COVID-19 samples were obtained from the United States, Italy and Spain. T cells, B-cell-depleted T cells, or PBMCs provided the cDNA or gDNA that served as material.

Authors' methods: Reference gene primer amplification yielded estimated nucleated cell counts. TCRdb keeps only in-frame clones here, not all; method: immunoSEQ multiplex PCR. The V and J calls and clone size come from that table; D and trimming were worked out from the DNA. The data hold 200,000 to 250,000 clones, with about 82% observed a single time. Losses at the gene ends were 5 bases for V and 4 bases for J; bases not matched to a gene: 9. CDR1 SGHVS and CDR2 FQNEAQ come from the germline V gene. This CDR3 has 16 amino acids. This chain uses TRBV7-8 with TRBJ2-2; 8 bases align to TRBD1. Sequencing was performed on peripheral blood. The sequence derives from a woman aged 80 or over with acute or convalescent COVID-19. CDR3: CASSPETGVGTGELFF. In DNA form, the CDR3 reads TGTGCCAGCAGCCCAGAGACAGGGGTTGGCACCGGGGAGCTGTTTTTT.